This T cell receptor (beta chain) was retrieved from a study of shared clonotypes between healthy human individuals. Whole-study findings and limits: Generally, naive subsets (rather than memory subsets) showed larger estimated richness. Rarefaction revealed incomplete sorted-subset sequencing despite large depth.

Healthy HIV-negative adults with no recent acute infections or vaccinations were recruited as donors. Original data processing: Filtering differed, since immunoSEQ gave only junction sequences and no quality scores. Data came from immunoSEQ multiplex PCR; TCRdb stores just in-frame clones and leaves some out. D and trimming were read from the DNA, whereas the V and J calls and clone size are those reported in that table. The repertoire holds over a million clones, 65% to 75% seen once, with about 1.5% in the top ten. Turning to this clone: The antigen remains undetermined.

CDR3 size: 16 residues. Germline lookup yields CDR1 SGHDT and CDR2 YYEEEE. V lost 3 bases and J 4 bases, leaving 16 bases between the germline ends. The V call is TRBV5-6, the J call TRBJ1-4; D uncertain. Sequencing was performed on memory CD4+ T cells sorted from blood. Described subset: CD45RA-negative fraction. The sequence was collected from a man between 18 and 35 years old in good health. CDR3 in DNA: TGTGCCAGCAGCTCCCGCACCGGGCAGCATAATGAAAAACTGTTTTTT. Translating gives CASSSRTGQHNEKLFF.